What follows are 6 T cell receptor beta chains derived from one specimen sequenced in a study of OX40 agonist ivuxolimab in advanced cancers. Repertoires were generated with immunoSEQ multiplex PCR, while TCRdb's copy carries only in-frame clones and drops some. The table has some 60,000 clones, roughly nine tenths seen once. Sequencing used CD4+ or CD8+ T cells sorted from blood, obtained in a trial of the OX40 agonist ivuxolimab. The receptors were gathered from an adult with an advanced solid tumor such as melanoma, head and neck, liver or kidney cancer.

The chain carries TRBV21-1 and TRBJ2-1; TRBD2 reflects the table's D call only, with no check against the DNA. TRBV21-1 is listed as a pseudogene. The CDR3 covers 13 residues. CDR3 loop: CARPGLAGPEQFF. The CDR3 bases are TGTGCCAGGCCGGGACTAGCGGGACCTGAGCAGTTCTTC.

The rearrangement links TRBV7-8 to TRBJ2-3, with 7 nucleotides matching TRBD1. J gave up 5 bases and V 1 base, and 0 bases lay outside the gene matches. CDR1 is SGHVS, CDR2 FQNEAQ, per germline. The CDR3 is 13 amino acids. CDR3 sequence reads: CASSLDRGDTQYF. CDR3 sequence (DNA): TGTGCCAGCAGCTTAGACAGGGGAGATACGCAGTATTTT.

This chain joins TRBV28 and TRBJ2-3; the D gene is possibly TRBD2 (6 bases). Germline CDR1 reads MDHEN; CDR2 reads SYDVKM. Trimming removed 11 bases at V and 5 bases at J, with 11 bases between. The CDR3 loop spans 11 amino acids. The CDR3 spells CASGEEDTQYF. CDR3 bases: TGTGCCTCGGGGGAGGAAGATACGCAGTATTTT. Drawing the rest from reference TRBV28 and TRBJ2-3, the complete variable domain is DVKVTQSSRYLVKRTGEKVFLECVQDMDHENMFWYRQDPGLGLRLIYFSYDVKMKEKGDIPEGYSVSREKKERFSLILESASTNQTSMYLCASGEEDTQYFGPGTRLTVL.

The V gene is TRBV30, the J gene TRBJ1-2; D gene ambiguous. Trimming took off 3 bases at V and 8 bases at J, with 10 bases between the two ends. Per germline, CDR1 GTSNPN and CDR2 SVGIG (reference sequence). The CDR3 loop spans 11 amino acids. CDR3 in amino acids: CAWRRAYGYTF. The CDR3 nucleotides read TGTGCCTGGAGGAGAGCTTACGGCTACACCTTC.

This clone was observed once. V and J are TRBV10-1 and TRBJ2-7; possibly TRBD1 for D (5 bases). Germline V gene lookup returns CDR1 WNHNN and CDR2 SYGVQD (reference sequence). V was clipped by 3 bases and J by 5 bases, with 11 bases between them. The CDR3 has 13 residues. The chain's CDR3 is CASSDPGNNEQYF. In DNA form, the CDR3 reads TGCGCCAGCAGTGATCCAGGGAATAACGAGCAGTACTTC.

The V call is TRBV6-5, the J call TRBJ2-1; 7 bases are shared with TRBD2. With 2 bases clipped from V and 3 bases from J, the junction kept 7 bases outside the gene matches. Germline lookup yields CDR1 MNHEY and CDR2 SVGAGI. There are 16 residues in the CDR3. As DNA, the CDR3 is TGTGCCAGCAGTTACGGGGGGGGAGGGGTCTACAATGAGCAGTTCTTC. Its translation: CASSYGGGGVYNEQFF.